Listed below are T cell receptor beta chains from one sample, sequenced in a study of blood T cell repertoires in COVID-19. The data were produced by immunoSEQ multiplex PCR, yet TCRdb's version contains in-frame clones alone and is incomplete. The repertoire includes tens of thousands of clones, roughly 85% of them detected once, and 32% sits in the top ten. Sample: peripheral blood. Every receptor here comes from a human donor in a cohort sampled during active COVID-19. CDR3s include the opening cysteine and the closing phenylalanine or tryptophan. A D gene is named only where the DNA matches it firmly. The listing skips clone size in some rows; elsewhere it reads once, few, many or a size class.

abundance: medium-sized
j_gene: TRBJ2-7
d_gene: NA
v_gene: TRBV4-1
CDR3nt: TGCGCCAGCAGCCAAGATGAGGGGGCCTACGAGCAGTACTTC
CDR3aa: CASSQDEGAYEQYF

abundance: NA
j_gene: TRBJ2-2
d_gene: NA
v_gene: TRBV11-3
CDR3nt: TGTGCCAGCAGCTTATGGAGCACCGGGGAGCTGTTTTTT
CDR3aa: CASSLWSTGELFF

abundance: NA
j_gene: TRBJ1-1
d_gene: NA
v_gene: TRBV20-1
CDR3nt: TGCAGTGCTAGAGATGCGCCAGAAGCTTTCTTT
CDR3aa: CSARDAPEAFF

abundance: NA
j_gene: TRBJ2-7
d_gene: TRBD1
v_gene: TRBV28
CDR3nt: TGTGCCAGCAGTAGGACAGGCAATTCCCACTACGAGCAGTACTTC
CDR3aa: CASSRTGNSHYEQYF

abundance: many
j_gene: TRBJ1-1
d_gene: NA
v_gene: TRBV7-6
CDR3nt: TGTGCCAGCAGTCAGAGCGGGCCTTACAGGTCTAATGACGGCACTGAAGCTTTCTTT
CDR3aa: CASSQSGPYRSNDGTEAFF

abundance: NA
j_gene: TRBJ1-6
d_gene: NA
v_gene: TRBV7-2
CDR3nt: TGTGCCAGCAGCGTCGACAGGATTGGGACACCCCTCCACTTT
CDR3aa: CASSVDRIGTPLHF

abundance: NA
j_gene: TRBJ2-7
d_gene: NA
v_gene: TRBV3-1/TRBV3-2
CDR3nt: TGTGCCAGCAGCCACCGCTCCTACGAGCAGTACTTC
CDR3aa: CASSHRSYEQYF

abundance: NA
j_gene: TRBJ1-1
d_gene: NA
v_gene: TRBV6-5
CDR3nt: TGTGCCAGCAGTTACTCGGCGGGACCGGCTGAAGCTTTCTTT
CDR3aa: CASSYSAGPAEAFF

abundance: NA
j_gene: TRBJ1-2
d_gene: NA
v_gene: TRBV7-9
CDR3nt: TGTGCCAGCAGCCCTTCTTCGCTTTCGGTCTACACCTTC
CDR3aa: CASSPSSLSVYTF

abundance: NA
j_gene: TRBJ1-2
d_gene: NA
v_gene: TRBV30
CDR3nt: TGTGCCTGGAGTCCTCAGCGAAATGGCTACACCTTC
CDR3aa: CAWSPQRNGYTF

abundance: NA
j_gene: TRBJ2-5
d_gene: TRBD2
v_gene: TRBV7-2
CDR3nt: TGTGCCAGCAGCTTAGTGGACCGCGGGAGGGTGACCAGAACCCAGTACTTC
CDR3aa: CASSLVDRGRVTRTQYF

abundance: NA
j_gene: TRBJ2-5
d_gene: TRBD1
v_gene: TRBV7-2
CDR3nt: TGTGCCAGCAGCCAAGACAGGGGACACCAAGAGACCCAGTACTTC
CDR3aa: CASSQDRGHQETQYF

abundance: NA
j_gene: TRBJ2-7
d_gene: TRBD1
v_gene: TRBV28
CDR3nt: TGTGCCAGCAGTACCGGACAGGGGGCGCGATACGAGCAGTACTTC
CDR3aa: CASSTGQGARYEQYF

abundance: NA
j_gene: TRBJ2-6
d_gene: TRBD1
v_gene: TRBV29-1
CDR3nt: TGCAGCGTTTATATCGTACAGGGGGCGTCTGGGGCCAACGTCCTGACTTTC
CDR3aa: CSVYIVQGASGANVLTF

abundance: NA
j_gene: TRBJ2-6
d_gene: NA
v_gene: TRBV7-9
CDR3nt: TGTGCCAGCAGCTCCGGACAGTCCCTCCCCTCTGGGGCCAACGTCCTGACTTTC
CDR3aa: CASSSGQSLPSGANVLTF

abundance: NA
j_gene: TRBJ2-3
d_gene: TRBD1
v_gene: TRBV19
CDR3nt: TGTGCCAGTAGTAGAACAGGGGGGACAGATACGCAGTATTTT
CDR3aa: CASSRTGGTDTQYF

abundance: NA
j_gene: TRBJ1-3
d_gene: NA
v_gene: TRBV6-5
CDR3nt: TGTGCCAGCACCGGACAGCCTGGAAACACCATATATTTT
CDR3aa: CASTGQPGNTIYF

abundance: NA
j_gene: TRBJ2-7
d_gene: NA
v_gene: TRBV15
CDR3nt: TGTGCCACCAGCAGTCTCGAGCGGGCCGGAATCTACGAGCAGTACTTC
CDR3aa: CATSSLERAGIYEQYF

abundance: many
j_gene: TRBJ2-1
d_gene: TRBD2
v_gene: TRBV4-2
CDR3nt: TGTGCCAGCAGCCAAGCGGGGACCGGGACTAGCTCCAATGAGCAGTTCTTC
CDR3aa: CASSQAGTGTSSNEQFF

abundance: NA
j_gene: TRBJ2-7
d_gene: NA
v_gene: TRBV2
CDR3nt: TGTGCCAGCAGTGAGTTACAGGACAAGCAGTACTTC
CDR3aa: CASSELQDKQYF

abundance: NA
j_gene: TRBJ2-7
d_gene: TRBD2
v_gene: TRBV29-1
CDR3nt: TGCAGCGTCGACGGGAGGGGAGCATCCTACGAGCAGTACTTC
CDR3aa: CSVDGRGASYEQYF

abundance: NA
j_gene: TRBJ1-5
d_gene: NA
v_gene: TRBV4-1
CDR3nt: TGCGCCAGCAGCCAAGAAACAGGAGTTACAAATCAGCCCCAGCATTTT
CDR3aa: CASSQETGVTNQPQHF

abundance: NA
j_gene: TRBJ1-5
d_gene: TRBD1
v_gene: TRBV28
CDR3nt: TGTGCCAGCATCGAATCCGGGACAGGGTATCAGCCCCAGCATTTT
CDR3aa: CASIESGTGYQPQHF

abundance: NA
j_gene: TRBJ2-7
d_gene: TRBD1
v_gene: TRBV7-9
CDR3nt: TGTGCCAGCAGCTTAGCCGGGACAGGCTCCTACGAGCAGTACTTC
CDR3aa: CASSLAGTGSYEQYF

abundance: NA
j_gene: TRBJ1-4
d_gene: NA
v_gene: TRBV5-1
CDR3nt: TGCGCCAGCCGACGGTGGGAGACTAATGAAAAACTGTTTTTT
CDR3aa: CASRRWETNEKLFF

abundance: NA
j_gene: TRBJ2-3
d_gene: NA
v_gene: TRBV7-9
CDR3nt: TGTGCCAGCAACCTCCTAACAGATACGCAGTATTTT
CDR3aa: CASNLLTDTQYF

abundance: NA
j_gene: TRBJ2-7
d_gene: TRBD2
v_gene: TRBV3-1/TRBV3-2
CDR3nt: TGTGCCAGCAGCCAAGATCTTAGGCTAGCGGGAGGGATTCGTTACGAGCAGTACTTC
CDR3aa: CASSQDLRLAGGIRYEQYF

abundance: once
j_gene: TRBJ2-5
d_gene: NA
v_gene: TRBV11-3
CDR3nt: TGTGCCAGCAGCTTAGCAGAAGAGACCCAGTACTTC
CDR3aa: CASSLAEETQYF

abundance: NA
j_gene: TRBJ2-7
d_gene: NA
v_gene: TRBV28
CDR3nt: TGTGCCAGCAGTTTTTGGGCCGCAGGTAGGGAGGAGCAGTACTTC
CDR3aa: CASSFWAAGREEQYF

abundance: NA
j_gene: TRBJ1-6
d_gene: TRBD1
v_gene: TRBV19
CDR3nt: TGTGCCAGTAGCCCGACAGGGGCCCCGGGGTCCCTCCACTTT
CDR3aa: CASSPTGAPGSLHF

abundance: NA
j_gene: TRBJ2-2
d_gene: NA
v_gene: TRBV5-1
CDR3nt: TGCGCCAGCAGCTGGGACAAGGGCACCGGGGAGCTGTTTTTT
CDR3aa: CASSWDKGTGELFF

abundance: once
j_gene: TRBJ2-1
d_gene: NA
v_gene: TRBV7-9
CDR3nt: TGTGCCAGCAGCTTAGCGGGAGTTTACAATGAGCAGTTCTTC
CDR3aa: CASSLAGVYNEQFF

abundance: NA
j_gene: TRBJ2-5
d_gene: TRBD1
v_gene: TRBV5-4
CDR3nt: TGTGCCAGCAGCTTGGGCAGGGGGCAAGGCCAAGAGACCCAGTACTTC
CDR3aa: CASSLGRGQGQETQYF

abundance: NA
j_gene: TRBJ2-7
d_gene: NA
v_gene: TRBV6-5
CDR3nt: TGTGCCAGCAGTTCGGGGGCCTACGAGCAGTACTTC
CDR3aa: CASSSGAYEQYF

abundance: once
j_gene: TRBJ2-3
d_gene: TRBD2
v_gene: TRBV9
CDR3nt: TGTGCCAGCAGCGCCGGACTAGCGGGAGGGTGGACAGATACGCAGTATTTT
CDR3aa: CASSAGLAGGWTDTQYF

abundance: NA
j_gene: TRBJ1-5
d_gene: NA
v_gene: TRBV12-5
CDR3nt: TGTGCTAGTGGTTTGGCGGCGGGACGGGGGGCAAATCAGCCCCAGCATTTT
CDR3aa: CASGLAAGRGANQPQHF

abundance: NA
j_gene: TRBJ2-4
d_gene: NA
v_gene: TRBV15
CDR3nt: TGTGCCACCAGCGCCCATACTGAGGCCAAAAACATTCAGTACTTC
CDR3aa: CATSAHTEAKNIQYF

abundance: once
j_gene: TRBJ2-3
d_gene: TRBD2
v_gene: TRBV4-1
CDR3nt: TGCGCCAGCAGCCCGGGACTAGCGTGGGACGGCACAGATACGCAGTATTTT
CDR3aa: CASSPGLAWDGTDTQYF

abundance: NA
j_gene: TRBJ2-7
d_gene: NA
v_gene: TRBV29-1
CDR3nt: TGCAGCGTGCGGGGGCTGGGGGACGAGCAGTACTTC
CDR3aa: CSVRGLGDEQYF

abundance: NA
j_gene: TRBJ1-2
d_gene: NA
v_gene: TRBV29-1
CDR3nt: TGCAGCGCCGGAGACAGGAGCGGTGGCTACACCTTC
CDR3aa: CSAGDRSGGYTF

abundance: NA
j_gene: TRBJ1-6
d_gene: NA
v_gene: TRBV28
CDR3nt: TGTGCCAGCAGTCTCTTACTAGGGAATTCACCCCTCCACTTT
CDR3aa: CASSLLLGNSPLHF

abundance: once
j_gene: TRBJ2-5
d_gene: TRBD1
v_gene: TRBV24-1
CDR3nt: TGTGCCACCAGTGATTTGCAGGGGGCTTTTCAAGAGACCCAGTACTTC
CDR3aa: CATSDLQGAFQETQYF

abundance: NA
j_gene: TRBJ2-1
d_gene: TRBD2
v_gene: TRBV19
CDR3nt: TGTGCCAGTACTCGGACTAGCGGATACAATGAGCAGTTCTTC
CDR3aa: CASTRTSGYNEQFF

abundance: few
j_gene: TRBJ1-2
d_gene: TRBD1
v_gene: TRBV6-4
CDR3nt: TGTGCCAGCAGTCCGGACAGGGGTTATGGCTACACCTTC
CDR3aa: CASSPDRGYGYTF

abundance: few
j_gene: TRBJ2-7
d_gene: TRBD2
v_gene: TRBV18
CDR3nt: TGTGCCAGCTCACCCGAAGGTATAGCGGGAGGGCACGAGCAGTACTTC
CDR3aa: CASSPEGIAGGHEQYF

abundance: few
j_gene: TRBJ1-1
d_gene: NA
v_gene: TRBV30
CDR3nt: TGTGCCTGGACCAAAGCCGGTACTGAAGCTTTCTTT
CDR3aa: CAWTKAGTEAFF

abundance: NA
j_gene: TRBJ1-3
d_gene: NA
v_gene: TRBV5-6
CDR3nt: TGTGCCAGCAGCTTGTTGAATCAGGCCACCATATATTTT
CDR3aa: CASSLLNQATIYF